The source of this TCR beta chain is a study of early T cells in non-severe SARS-CoV-2 infection. In the study overall: Chains were not paired, and sequencing was done on bulk RNA from unsorted whole blood.

Unique molecular identifiers were affixed to single, distinct cDNA molecules. One entry per CDR3 protein, called by TCRdb with MiXCR from the 5' RACE reads. The data contain about 61,000 distinct CDR3 sequences, 12% of them singletons. This receptor was obtained from an adult who was a healthcare worker with PCR-confirmed SARS-CoV-2 infection or an uninfected control (not recorded which). The donor label of this sample is uncertain. The source material was whole blood, sampled at baseline.

The CDR3 nucleotides read TGTGCCAGCAGCTTAGATGATAGGCGGACCCGGGTGACAGATACGCAGTATTTT. Amino acids: CASSLDDRRTRVTDTQYF. This chain links TRBV7-6 with TRBJ2-3; no clear D. CDR3 length equals 18 residues. Germline V lookup: CDR1 SGHVS, CDR2 FNYEAQ. The V end lost 1 base, the J end lost 3 bases, and 20 bases lay between the germline ends.